This TCR beta chain was sequenced for a study of blood T cell repertoires in COVID-19. Study-wide background: Sources were T cells, B-cell-depleted T cells, or PBMCs; the material itself was cDNA or gDNA.

TCRdb keeps only in-frame clones here, not all; method: immunoSEQ multiplex PCR. Among some 45,000 clones listed, 75% to 85% were seen once. The receptor's source is a man at least 80 years old in a cohort sampled during active COVID-19. Sequencing was done on a sample of peripheral blood.

The CDR3 spells CASSQVHGQSNQPQHF. The CDR3 nucleotides are TGCGCCAGCAGCCAGGTCCATGGACAGAGCAATCAGCCCCAGCATTTT. The genes are TRBV4-1 and TRBJ1-5, with a tentative D call TRBD1 (6 bases). With 3 bases removed from V and 1 base from J, the gap between germline ends came to 13 bases. Germline values: CDR1 MGHRA, CDR2 YSYEKL. The CDR3 covers 16 residues.